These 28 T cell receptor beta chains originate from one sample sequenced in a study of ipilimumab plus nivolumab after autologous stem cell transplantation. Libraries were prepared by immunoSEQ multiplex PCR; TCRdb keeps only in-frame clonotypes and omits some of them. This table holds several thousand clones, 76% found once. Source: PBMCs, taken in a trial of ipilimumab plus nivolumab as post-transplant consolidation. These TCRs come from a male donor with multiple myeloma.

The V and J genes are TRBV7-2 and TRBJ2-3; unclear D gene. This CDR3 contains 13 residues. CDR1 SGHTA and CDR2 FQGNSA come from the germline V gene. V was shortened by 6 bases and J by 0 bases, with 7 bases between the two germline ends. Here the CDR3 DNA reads TGTGCCAGCAGTCAGGTTAGCACAGATACGCAGTATTTT. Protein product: CASSQVSTDTQYF.

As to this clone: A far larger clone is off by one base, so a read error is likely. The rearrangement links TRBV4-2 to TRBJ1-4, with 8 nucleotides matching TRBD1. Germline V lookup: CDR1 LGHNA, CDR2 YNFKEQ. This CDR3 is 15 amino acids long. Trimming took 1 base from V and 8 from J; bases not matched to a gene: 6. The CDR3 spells CASSQVATGAEKLFF. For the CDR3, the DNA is TGTGCCAGCAGCCAAGTGGCGACAGGGGCCGAAAAACTGTTTTTT.

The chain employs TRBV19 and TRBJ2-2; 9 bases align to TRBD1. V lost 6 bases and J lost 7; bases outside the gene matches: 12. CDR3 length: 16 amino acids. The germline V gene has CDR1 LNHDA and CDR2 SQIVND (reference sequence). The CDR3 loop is CASSLTGTGLGGELFF. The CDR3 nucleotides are TGTGCCAGTAGCCTAACCGGGACAGGGCTGGGCGGGGAGCTGTTTTTT. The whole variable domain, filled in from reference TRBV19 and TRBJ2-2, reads DGGITQSPKYLFRKEGQNVTLSCEQNLNHDAMYWYRQDPGQGLRLIYYSQIVNDFQKGDIAEGYSVSREKKESFPLTVTSAQKNPTAFYLCASSLTGTGLGGELFFGEGSRLTVL.

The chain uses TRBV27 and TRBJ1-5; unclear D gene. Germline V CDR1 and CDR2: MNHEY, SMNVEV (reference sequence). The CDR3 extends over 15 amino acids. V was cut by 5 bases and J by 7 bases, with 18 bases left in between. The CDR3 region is CASSLSAGLKQPQHF. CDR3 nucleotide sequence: TGTGCCAGCAGTCTCTCTGCTGGGTTAAAACAGCCCCAGCATTTT.

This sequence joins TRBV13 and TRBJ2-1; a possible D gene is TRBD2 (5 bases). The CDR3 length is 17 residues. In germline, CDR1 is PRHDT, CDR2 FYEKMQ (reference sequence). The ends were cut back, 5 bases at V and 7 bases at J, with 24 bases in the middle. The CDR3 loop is CASSPSRAGWLSNEQFF. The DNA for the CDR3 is TGTGCCAGCAGCCCGTCGCGCGCGGGCTGGTTGTCGAATGAGCAGTTCTTC.

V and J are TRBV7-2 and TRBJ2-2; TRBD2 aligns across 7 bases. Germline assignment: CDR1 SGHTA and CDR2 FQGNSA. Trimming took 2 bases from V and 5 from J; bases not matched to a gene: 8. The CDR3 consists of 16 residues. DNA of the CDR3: TGTGCCAGCAGCTTACTCCCCCTGGGGGGGACCGGGGAGCTGTTTTTT. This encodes CASSLLPLGGTGELFF.

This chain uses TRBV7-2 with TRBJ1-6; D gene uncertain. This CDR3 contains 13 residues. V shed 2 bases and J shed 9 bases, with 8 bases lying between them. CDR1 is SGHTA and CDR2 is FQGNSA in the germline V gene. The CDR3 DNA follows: TGTGCCAGCAGCTTAAACGAGGGTTCACCCCTCCACTTT. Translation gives CASSLNEGSPLHF. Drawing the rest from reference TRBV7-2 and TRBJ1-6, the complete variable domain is GAGVSQSPSNKVTEKGKDVELRCDPISGHTALYWYRQSLGQGLEFLIYFQGNSAPDKSGLPSDRFSAERTGGSVSTLTIQRTQQEDSAVYLCASSLNEGSPLHFGNGTRLTVT.

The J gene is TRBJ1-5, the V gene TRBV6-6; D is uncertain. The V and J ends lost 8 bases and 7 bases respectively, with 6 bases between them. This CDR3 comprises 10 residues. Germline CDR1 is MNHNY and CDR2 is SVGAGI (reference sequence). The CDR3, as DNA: TGTGCCAGCCCAATACAGCCCCAGCATTTT. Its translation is CASPIQPQHF.

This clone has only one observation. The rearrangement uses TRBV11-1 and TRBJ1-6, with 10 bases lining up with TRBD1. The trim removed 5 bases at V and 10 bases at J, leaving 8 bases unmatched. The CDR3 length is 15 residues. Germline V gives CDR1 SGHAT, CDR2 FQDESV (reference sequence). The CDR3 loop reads CASSTTDRGESPLHF. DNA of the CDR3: TGTGCCAGCAGCACGACGGACAGGGGGGAATCACCCCTCCACTTT.

For the CDR3, the DNA is TGTGCCAGCAGCTTGGGAGTCGGGGCTAACTATGGCTACACCTTC. Encoded protein: CASSLGVGANYGYTF. The chain combines TRBV7-8 with TRBJ1-2; D is undetermined. The ends were cut back, 3 bases at V and 0 bases at J, with 11 bases in the middle. The germline V gene encodes CDR1 SGHVS and CDR2 FQNEAQ. CDR3 length equals 15 residues.

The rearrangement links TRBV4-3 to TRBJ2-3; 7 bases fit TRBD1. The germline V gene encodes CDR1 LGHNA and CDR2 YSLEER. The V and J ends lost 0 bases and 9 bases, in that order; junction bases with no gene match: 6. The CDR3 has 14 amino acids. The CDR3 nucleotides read TGCGCCAGCAGCCAAGATCTTCGGACAGGCACGCAGTATTTT. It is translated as CASSQDLRTGTQYF.

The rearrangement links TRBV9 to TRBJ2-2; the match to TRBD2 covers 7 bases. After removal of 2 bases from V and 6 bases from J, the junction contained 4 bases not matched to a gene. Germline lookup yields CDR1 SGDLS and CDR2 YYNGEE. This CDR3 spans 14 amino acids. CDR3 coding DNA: TGTGCCAGCAGCGTGGGAGGGCTGGCCGGGGAGCTGTTTTTT. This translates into CASSVGGLAGELFF. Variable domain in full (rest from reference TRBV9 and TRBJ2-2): DSGVTQTPKHLITATGQRVTLRCSPRSGDLSVYWYQQSLDQGLQFLIQYYNGEERAKGNILERFSAQQFPDLHSELNLSSLELGDSALYFCASSVGGLAGELFFGEGSRLTVL.

CDR3 in amino acids: CASRRGGDGQETQYF. CDR3 DNA sequence: TGTGCCAGCAGACGTGGGGGTGATGGCCAAGAGACCCAGTACTTC. V is TRBV7-9 and J is TRBJ2-5; D is perhaps TRBD1 or TRBD2 (5 bases each). The CDR3 consists of 15 residues. Germline V gene lookup returns CDR1 SEHNR and CDR2 FQNEAQ (reference sequence). Trimming shortened V by 6 bases and J by 1 base, and 15 bases separated the two germline ends.

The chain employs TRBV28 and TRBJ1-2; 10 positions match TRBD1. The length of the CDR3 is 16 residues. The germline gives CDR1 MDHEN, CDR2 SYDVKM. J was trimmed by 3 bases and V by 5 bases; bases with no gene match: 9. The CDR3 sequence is CASSPPGTGADYGYTF. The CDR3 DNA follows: TGTGCCAGCAGTCCTCCCGGGACAGGGGCTGACTATGGCTACACCTTC.

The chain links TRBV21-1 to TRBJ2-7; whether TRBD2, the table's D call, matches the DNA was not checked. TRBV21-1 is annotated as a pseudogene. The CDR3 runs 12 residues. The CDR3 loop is CASSSPLCEQYF. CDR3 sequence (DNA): TGTGCCAGCAGCTCCCCTTTGTGCGAGCAGTACTTC.

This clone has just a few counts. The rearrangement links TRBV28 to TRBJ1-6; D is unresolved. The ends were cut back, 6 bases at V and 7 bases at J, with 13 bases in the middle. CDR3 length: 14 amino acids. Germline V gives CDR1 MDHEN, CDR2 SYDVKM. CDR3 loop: CASSAALRNSPLHF. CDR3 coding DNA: TGTGCCAGCAGCGCAGCGTTAAGGAATTCACCCCTCCACTTT.

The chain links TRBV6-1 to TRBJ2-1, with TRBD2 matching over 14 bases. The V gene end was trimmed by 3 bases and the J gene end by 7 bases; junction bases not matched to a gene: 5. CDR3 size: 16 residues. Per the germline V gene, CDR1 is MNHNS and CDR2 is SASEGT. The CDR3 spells CASSDVGTSGGNEQFF. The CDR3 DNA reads TGTGCCAGCAGTGACGTAGGGACTAGCGGGGGAAATGAGCAGTTCTTC.

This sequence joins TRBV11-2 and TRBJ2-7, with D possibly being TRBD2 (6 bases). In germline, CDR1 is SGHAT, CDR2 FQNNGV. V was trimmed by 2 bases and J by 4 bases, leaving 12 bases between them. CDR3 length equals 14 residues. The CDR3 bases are TGTGCCAGCAGCTTATATCTAGCGCTTTACGAGCAGTACTTC. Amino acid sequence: CASSLYLALYEQYF.

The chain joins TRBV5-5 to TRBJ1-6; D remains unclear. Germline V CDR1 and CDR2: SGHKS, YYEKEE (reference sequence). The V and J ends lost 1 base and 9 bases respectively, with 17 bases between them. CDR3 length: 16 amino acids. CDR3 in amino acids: CASSLRSTATSSPLHF. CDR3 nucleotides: TGTGCCAGCAGCTTGAGGTCAACAGCTACTTCTTCACCCCTCCACTTT.

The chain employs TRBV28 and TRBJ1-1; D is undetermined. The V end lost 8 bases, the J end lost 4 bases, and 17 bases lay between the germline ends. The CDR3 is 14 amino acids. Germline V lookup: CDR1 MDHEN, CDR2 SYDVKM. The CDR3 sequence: CASLEQRVSTEAFF. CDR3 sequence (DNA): TGTGCCAGCCTAGAGCAACGAGTGTCCACTGAAGCTTTCTTT.

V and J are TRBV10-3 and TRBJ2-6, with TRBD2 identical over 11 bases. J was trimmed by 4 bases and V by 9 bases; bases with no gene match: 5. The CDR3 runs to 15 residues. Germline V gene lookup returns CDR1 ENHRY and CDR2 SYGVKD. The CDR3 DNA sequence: TGTGCCATTAGCGGGGGGGCCTCCGGGGCCAACGTCCTGACTTTC. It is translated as CAISGGASGANVLTF.

The CDR3 region is CASSSGGSAGEKLFF. CDR3 DNA sequence: TGCGCCAGCAGCTCAGGGGGGTCGGCGGGTGAAAAACTGTTTTTT. The genes are TRBV5-1 and TRBJ1-4; 7 bases are shared with TRBD1. The CDR3 runs 15 residues. Germline V gives CDR1 SGHRS, CDR2 YFSETQ. V gave up 3 bases and J gave up 7 bases; unmatched junction bases: 9. The full variable domain, completed using reference TRBV5-1 and TRBJ1-4, is KAGVTQTPRYLIKTRGQQVTLSCSPISGHRSVSWYQQTPGQGLQFLFEYFSETQRNKGNFPGRFSGRQFSNSRSEMNVSTLELGDSALYLCASSSGGSAGEKLFFGSGTQLSVL.

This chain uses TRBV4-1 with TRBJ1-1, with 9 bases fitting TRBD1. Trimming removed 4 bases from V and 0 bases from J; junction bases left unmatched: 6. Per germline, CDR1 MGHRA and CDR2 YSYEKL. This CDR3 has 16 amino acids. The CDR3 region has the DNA TGCGCCAGCAGCCCCGTACAGGGGGCGGTGAACACTGAAGCTTTCTTT. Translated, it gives CASSPVQGAVNTEAFF.

CDR3 bases: TGTGCCAGCAGCCGTGGTCGGGGCGCTGAAGCTTTCTTT. Translated, it gives CASSRGRGAEAFF. The chain has TRBV7-9 and TRBJ1-1; tentative D call: TRBD1 (5 bases). This CDR3 is 13 amino acids long. CDR1 and CDR2 (germline): SEHNR, FQNEAQ (reference sequence). Trimming pared 5 bases from V and 6 bases from J, leaving 13 bases between. The full variable domain, in which reference TRBV7-9 and TRBJ1-1 provide the parts outside the CDR3, is DTGVSQNPRHKITKRGQNVTFRCDPISEHNRLYWYRQTLGQGPEFLTYFQNEAQLEKSRLLSDRFSAERPKGSFSTLEIQRTEQGDSAMYLCASSRGRGAEAFFGQGTRLTVV.

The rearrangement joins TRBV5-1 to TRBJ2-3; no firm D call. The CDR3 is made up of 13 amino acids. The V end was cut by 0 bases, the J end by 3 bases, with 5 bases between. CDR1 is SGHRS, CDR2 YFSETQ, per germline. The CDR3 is CASSLAGTDTQYF. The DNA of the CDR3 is TGCGCCAGCAGCTTGGCCGGAACAGATACGCAGTATTTT.

CDR3 DNA: TGCGCCAGCAGCCCTGAAGGGCGGAACTATGGCTACACCTTC. Its translation: CASSPEGRNYGYTF. This chain uses TRBV5-1 with TRBJ1-2; no reliable D call. Germline V gives CDR1 SGHRS, CDR2 YFSETQ. CDR3 length: 14 amino acids. The ends were cut back, 4 bases at V and 2 bases at J, with 12 bases in the middle.

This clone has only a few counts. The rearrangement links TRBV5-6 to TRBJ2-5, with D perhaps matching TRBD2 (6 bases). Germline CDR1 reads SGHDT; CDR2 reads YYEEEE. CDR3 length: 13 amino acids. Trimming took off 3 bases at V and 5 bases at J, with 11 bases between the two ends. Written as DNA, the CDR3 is TGTGCCAGCAGCTCGGACTACTCGGAGACCCAGTACTTC. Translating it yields CASSSDYSETQYF.

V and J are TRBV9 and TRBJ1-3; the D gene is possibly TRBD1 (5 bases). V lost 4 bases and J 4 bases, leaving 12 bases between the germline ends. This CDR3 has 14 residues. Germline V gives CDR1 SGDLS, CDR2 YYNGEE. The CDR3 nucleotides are TGTGCCAGCAGCCTTGGGGGGATAGGAAACACCATATATTTT. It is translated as CASSLGGIGNTIYF.